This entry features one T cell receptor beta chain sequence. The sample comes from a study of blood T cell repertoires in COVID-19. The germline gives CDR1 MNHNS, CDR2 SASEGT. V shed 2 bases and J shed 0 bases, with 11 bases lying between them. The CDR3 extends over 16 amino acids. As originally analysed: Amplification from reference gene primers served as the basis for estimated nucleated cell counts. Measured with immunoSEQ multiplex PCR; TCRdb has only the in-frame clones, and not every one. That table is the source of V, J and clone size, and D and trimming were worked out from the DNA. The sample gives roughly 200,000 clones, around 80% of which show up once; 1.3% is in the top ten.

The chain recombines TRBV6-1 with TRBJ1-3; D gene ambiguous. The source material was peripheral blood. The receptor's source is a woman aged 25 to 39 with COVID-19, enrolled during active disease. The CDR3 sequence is CASSEQQVRSGNTIYF. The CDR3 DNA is TGTGCCAGCAGTGAACAGCAGGTCCGCTCTGGAAACACCATATATTTT.